The 17 T cell receptor beta chains below come from one sample, sequenced in a study of response to subunit inactivated influenza vaccine. Via MiXCR, TCRdb re-called the RT-PCR reads, giving one row per CDR3 protein. The sample lists over 400,000 distinct CDR3 sequences; 10% to 11% were seen once. The input for sequencing was PBMCs from blood, taken around seven weeks after vaccination. Receptors originate from a man aged 50-60 years who received an inactivated influenza vaccine.

This clonotype was seen a handful of times. This chain connects TRBV6-6 to TRBJ1-5; 7 nucleotides match TRBD1. The CDR3 covers 13 residues. The germline V gene encodes CDR1 MNHNY and CDR2 SVGAGI (reference sequence). The junction had 6 bases not matched to a gene; V was cut back by 8 bases and J by 5 bases. The CDR3 nucleotides read TGTGCCAGCTACAGGGGTGTGGATCAGCCCCAGCATTTT. Protein: CASYRGVDQPQHF.

This chain joins TRBV7-2 and TRBJ2-7; no definite D call. The V end was cut by 0 bases, the J end by 2 bases, with 14 bases between. The germline V gene has CDR1 SGHTA and CDR2 FQGNSA. This CDR3 has 16 residues. The CDR3 coding sequence is TGTGCCAGCAGCTTAGCGATCCGACCCACCCCCTACGAGCAGTACTTC. Its translation: CASSLAIRPTPYEQYF.

The rearrangement joins TRBV15 to TRBJ2-3, with D uncertain. This CDR3 contains 13 residues. The germline V gene encodes CDR1 LNHNV and CDR2 YYDKDF (reference sequence). V lost 4 bases to trimming and J lost 4 bases, with 9 bases between them. CDR3 residues: CATSKARADTQYF. In DNA, the CDR3 is TGTGCCACCAGCAAAGCCCGTGCAGATACGCAGTATTTT.

This clonotype was counted only a few times. The chain employs TRBV5-1 and TRBJ2-7; D may be TRBD2 (6 bases). Germline V gene lookup returns CDR1 SGHRS and CDR2 YFSETQ. This CDR3 region has 14 residues. Deletions cut 4 bases from V and 3 bases from J, with 14 bases between. CDR3 in amino acids: CASSPAGLDYEQYF. For the CDR3, the DNA is TGCGCCAGCAGCCCGGCGGGACTCGACTACGAGCAGTACTTC.

The V gene is TRBV12-3 or TRBV12-4, the J gene TRBJ1-1; 9 nucleotides agree with TRBD1. V lost 9 bases, J lost 4 bases, and 3 bases stayed unmatched. The CDR3 is made up of 12 amino acids. CDR3 loop: CASTGGITEAFF. The CDR3 DNA reads TGTGCCAGTACAGGGGGCATCACTGAAGCTTTCTTT.

This clonotype showed up many times. The chain couples TRBV6-5 to TRBJ2-7; the D gene is possibly TRBD1 (6 bases). V was pared by 2 bases and J by 2 bases, with 7 bases between. CDR3 length equals 13 residues. CDR1 is MNHEY and CDR2 is SVGAGI in the germline V gene. CDR3 sequence (DNA): TGTGCCAGCAGTTACGCAGGGGCCTACGAGCAGTACTTC. Its protein is CASSYAGAYEQYF.

The gene calls are TRBV6-1 and TRBJ2-6, with 12 nucleotides matching TRBD2. V shed 6 bases and J 0 bases; nucleotides not matched to a gene: 6. The length of the CDR3 is 18 residues. Germline CDR1 reads MNHNS; CDR2 reads SASEGT. The CDR3 DNA reads as TGTGCCAGCAGCCGACTAGCGGGAGTGGGCTCTGGGGCCAACGTCCTGACTTTC. It encodes CASSRLAGVGSGANVLTF.

This clonotype was seen only a few times. The V call is TRBV5-6, the J call TRBJ2-5, with a tentative D call TRBD2 (5 bases). The CDR3 loop spans 14 amino acids. CDR1 and CDR2 from the germline V gene are SGHDT and YYEEEE. V was shortened by 4 bases and J by 2 bases, with 12 bases between the two germline ends. CDR3 DNA sequence: TGTGCCAGCAGCGCACTAGAGGGACAAGAGACCCAGTACTTC. Residues: CASSALEGQETQYF.

This clonotype was observed a few times. The CDR3 coding sequence is TGTGCCAGCAGCAAAATCCCGCGGGGCGGGGATGAGCAGTTCTTC. Translated: CASSKIPRGGDEQFF. This chain links TRBV21-1 with TRBJ2-1; the table's D gene call, TRBD1, was not cross checked with the DNA. TRBV21-1 is recorded as a pseudogene. This CDR3 is 15 amino acids long.

Comments on this clonotype: A much larger clone differs from this one at a single base, so this may be a read error. The J gene is TRBJ2-5, the V gene TRBV29-1, with unresolved D. Germline V gene sequence: CDR1 SQVTM, CDR2 ANQGSEA. The CDR3 extends over 10 amino acids. The ends were cut back, 2 bases at V and 2 bases at J, with 0 bases in the middle. The CDR3 bases are TGCAGCGTTGAACAAGAGACCCAGTACTTC. Translated: CSVEQETQYF. Using reference TRBV29-1 and TRBJ2-5 for the parts outside the CDR3, the full variable domain is SAVISQKPSRDICQRGTSLTIQCQVDSQVTMMFWYRQQPGQSLTLIATANQGSEATYESGFVIDKFPISRPNLTFSTLTVSNMSPEDSSIYLCSVEQETQYFGPGTRLLVL.

This clonotype was seen only a few times. CDR3 protein: CASSLFVADTDTQYF. CDR3 sequence (DNA): TGCGCCAGCAGCTTGTTCGTGGCAGACACAGATACGCAGTATTTT. The chain couples TRBV5-1 to TRBJ2-3; D remains unclear. V lost 1 base and J 2 bases, leaving 11 bases between the germline ends. The V gene's germline CDR1 is SGHRS and CDR2 YFSETQ. This CDR3 contains 15 residues. The variable domain in full, completed from reference TRBV5-1 and TRBJ2-3, reads KAGVTQTPRYLIKTRGQQVTLSCSPISGHRSVSWYQQTPGQGLQFLFEYFSETQRNKGNFPGRFSGRQFSNSRSEMNVSTLELGDSALYLCASSLFVADTDTQYFGPGTRLTVL.

Note on this clonotype: Relative to the germline gene, one junction end is altered; a read error may explain this. The chain carries TRBV28 and TRBJ2-5, with D perhaps matching TRBD1 or TRBD2 (5 bases each). The germline V gene encodes CDR1 MDHEN and CDR2 SYDVKM. This CDR3 is 13 amino acids long. CDR3 loop: CTSRTSGTETQYF. CDR3 bases: TGTACCAGCCGTACCTCCGGGACGGAGACCCAGTACTTC.

V is TRBV4-3 and J is TRBJ2-5, with D tentatively TRBD2 (5 bases). Germline CDR1 is LGHNA and CDR2 is YSLEER. The CDR3 runs to 15 residues. V was pared by 0 bases and J by 5 bases, with 13 bases between. CDR3 DNA: TGCGCCAGCAGCCAAGATGAGGCCAGGAGGGAGACCCAGTACTTC. This codes for CASSQDEARRETQYF.

This clonotype was counted only a few times. The chain couples TRBV7-6 to TRBJ1-1, with D unclear. The CDR3 runs 14 residues. The V gene's germline CDR1 is SGHVS and CDR2 FNYEAQ. The V and J ends lost 0 bases and 4 bases respectively, with 9 bases between them. CDR3 sequence reads: CASSLAEKSTEAFF. CDR3 bases: TGTGCCAGCAGCTTAGCGGAGAAGAGCACTGAAGCTTTCTTT.

The V and J genes are TRBV20-1 and TRBJ2-3; no reliable D call. Per the germline V gene, CDR1 is DFQATT and CDR2 is SNEGSKA (reference sequence). The length of the CDR3 is 14 residues. Between the trimmed V and J ends, which lost 4 bases and 0 bases, there was a span of 11 bases. The CDR3 nucleotides read TGCAGTGCTACATTCGGATTTAGCACAGATACGCAGTATTTT. Encoded protein: CSATFGFSTDTQYF.

This chain joins TRBV28 and TRBJ2-7, with a tentative D call TRBD2 (6 bases). The ends were cut back, 3 bases at V and 5 bases at J, with 14 bases in the middle. Germline-derived CDR1 and CDR2 are MDHEN and SYDVKM. CDR3 size: 14 residues. Here the CDR3 reads CASSFGGLSNEQYF. The CDR3 DNA sequence: TGTGCCAGCAGTTTCGGGGGTCTGAGTAACGAGCAGTACTTC.

In its sample, this clonotype was seen a few times. This chain links TRBV3-1 with TRBJ1-1, with a possible D match to TRBD1 (5 bases). This CDR3 has 15 residues. CDR1 and CDR2 (germline): LGHDT, YNNKEL (reference sequence). Trimming removed 0 bases at V and 10 bases at J, with 18 bases between. The chain's CDR3 is CASSQERRAGWGAFF. As DNA, the CDR3 is TGTGCCAGCAGCCAAGAGCGCAGGGCGGGTTGGGGAGCTTTCTTT.